The T cell receptor (beta chain) under discussion was sequenced for a study of blood T cell repertoires in COVID-19. Study-wide context: Samples of COVID-19 (acute and convalescent) were obtained from the United States, Italy and Spain. Sources were T cells, B-cell-depleted T cells, or PBMCs; the material itself was cDNA or gDNA.

Repertoires were generated with immunoSEQ multiplex PCR, while TCRdb's copy carries only in-frame clones and drops some. The table records 250,000 to 350,000 clones, about 86% of them present only once. CDR1 SQVTM and CDR2 ANQGSEA come from the germline V gene. The ends lost 4 bases at V and 8 bases at J; junction bases unmatched: 7. CDR3 size: 12 residues. V gene TRBV29-1 combines with J gene TRBJ1-2; 7 bases align to TRBD1. Sequences were obtained from peripheral blood. This TCR derives from a woman aged 65 to 85 with COVID-19, enrolled during active disease. The CDR3 loop reads CSVVKGASGYTF. In DNA, the CDR3 is TGCAGCGTTGTGAAGGGGGCTAGCGGCTACACCTTC.